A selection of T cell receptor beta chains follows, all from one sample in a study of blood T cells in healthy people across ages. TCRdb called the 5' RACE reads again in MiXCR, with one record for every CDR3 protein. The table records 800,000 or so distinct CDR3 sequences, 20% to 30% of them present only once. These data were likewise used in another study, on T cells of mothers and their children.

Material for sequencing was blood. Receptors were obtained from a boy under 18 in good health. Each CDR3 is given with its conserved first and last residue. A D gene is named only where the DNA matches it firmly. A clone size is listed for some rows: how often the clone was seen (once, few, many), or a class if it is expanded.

CDR3: CASSYSIPGELFF; DNA: TGTGCCAGCAGTTACTCAATCCCCGGGGAGCTGTTTTTT; size: NA; V: TRBV6-2/TRBV6-3; D: NA; J: TRBJ2-2
CDR3: CSASLRGLSYEQYF; DNA: TGCAGTGCTAGCTTACGGGGACTCTCCTACGAGCAGTACTTC; size: few; V: TRBV20-1; D: NA; J: TRBJ2-7
CDR3: CASSPQTGNYGYTF; DNA: TGTGCCAGCAGTCCACAGACAGGGAACTATGGCTACACCTTC; size: few; V: TRBV12-3/TRBV12-4; D: TRBD1; J: TRBJ1-2
CDR3: CASSLLAASGELFF; DNA: TGTGCCAGCAGTTTACTGGCAGCTTCCGGGGAGCTGTTTTTT; size: NA; V: TRBV28; D: NA; J: TRBJ2-2
CDR3: CASSPLGQGWANVLTF; DNA: TGTGCCAGCAGTCCCCTCGGACAGGGCTGGGCCAACGTCCTGACTTTC; size: few; V: TRBV27; D: TRBD1; J: TRBJ2-6
CDR3: CASSVGGRSGEKLFF; DNA: TGTGCCAGCAGCGTCGGAGGGAGGTCTGGCGAAAAACTGTTTTTT; size: many; V: TRBV9; D: NA; J: TRBJ1-4
CDR3: CSARLAGVQGKDTQYF; DNA: TGCAGTGCTAGACTAGCGGGAGTCCAGGGCAAAGATACGCAGTATTTT; size: few; V: TRBV20-1; D: TRBD2; J: TRBJ2-3
CDR3: CASRPNGGGIYNEQFF; DNA: TGTGCCAGCAGGCCGAACGGCGGGGGGATTTACAATGAGCAGTTCTTC; size: NA; V: TRBV7-2; D: TRBD2; J: TRBJ2-1
CDR3: CASSGGAGEEKLFF; DNA: TGTGCCAGCAGTGGAGGGGCAGGGGAAGAAAAACTGTTTTTT; size: few; V: TRBV6-2/TRBV6-3; D: NA; J: TRBJ1-4
CDR3: CASSYFGALVSTDTQYF; DNA: TGTGCCAGCAGTTACTTTGGGGCTCTCGTAAGCACAGATACGCAGTATTTT; size: NA; V: TRBV6-5; D: NA; J: TRBJ2-3
CDR3: CASSSVEGEYEQYF; DNA: TGTGCCAGCAGCTCGGTAGAGGGGGAGTACGAGCAGTACTTC; size: few; V: TRBV27; D: NA; J: TRBJ2-7
CDR3: CASSVQANTGELFF; DNA: TGTGCCAGCAGTGTTCAGGCGAACACCGGGGAGCTGTTTTTT; size: NA; V: TRBV25-1; D: NA; J: TRBJ2-2
CDR3: CASSLLAGGQGEQFF; DNA: TGTGCCAGCAGTTTATTAGCGGGAGGGCAGGGTGAGCAGTTCTTC; size: NA; V: TRBV28; D: TRBD2; J: TRBJ2-1
CDR3: CASSPEGRFTDTQYF; DNA: TGTGCCAGCAGCCCCGAGGGCAGGTTCACAGATACGCAGTATTTT; size: few; V: TRBV9; D: NA; J: TRBJ2-3
CDR3: CASKERETGELFF; DNA: TGTGCCAGTAAGGAGCGGGAGACCGGGGAGCTGTTTTTT; size: NA; V: TRBV2; D: TRBD2; J: TRBJ2-2
CDR3: CAISETTPYEQYF; DNA: TGTGCCATCAGCGAGACGACTCCCTACGAGCAGTACTTC; size: NA; V: TRBV10-3; D: NA; J: TRBJ2-7
CDR3: CASSLADRGDEQFF; DNA: TGTGCCAGCAGTTTGGCGGACAGGGGTGATGAGCAGTTCTTC; size: NA; V: TRBV12-3/TRBV12-4; D: TRBD1; J: TRBJ2-1
CDR3: CASSYIVGEAEKLFF; DNA: TGTGCCAGCAGTTACATTGTCGGGGAAGCTGAAAAACTGTTTTTT; size: few; V: TRBV6-6; D: NA; J: TRBJ1-4
CDR3: CASSLGDGNEKLFF; DNA: TGCGCCAGCAGCTTGGGGGACGGTAATGAAAAACTGTTTTTT; size: NA; V: TRBV7-9; D: NA; J: TRBJ1-4
CDR3: CASSRDGTPYGYTF; DNA: TGTGCCAGCAGCAGGGACGGGACACCCTATGGCTACACCTTC; size: NA; V: TRBV28; D: NA; J: TRBJ1-2
CDR3: CSVRGANEKLFF; DNA: TGCAGCGTAAGGGGGGCTAATGAAAAACTGTTTTTT; size: NA; V: TRBV29-1; D: NA; J: TRBJ1-4
CDR3: CASSKQGFTDTQYF; DNA: TGCGCCAGCAGCAAACAGGGTTTCACCGATACGCAGTATTTT; size: NA; V: TRBV5-1; D: NA; J: TRBJ2-3
CDR3: CASRNGGTGEREKPFF; DNA: TGTGCCAGCAGGAACGGGGGGACAGGTGAACGGGAAAAACCGTTTTTT; size: few; V: TRBV3-1; D: TRBD1; J: TRBJ1-4
CDR3: CASSTGTDYEQYF; DNA: TGTGCCAGCAGCACCGGGACAGACTACGAGCAGTACTTC; size: many; V: TRBV9; D: TRBD1; J: TRBJ2-7
CDR3: CASSEGRGRQFF; DNA: TGTGCCAGCAGTGAGGGGAGGGGCCGGCAGTTCTTC; size: NA; V: TRBV2; D: TRBD2; J: TRBJ2-1
CDR3: CASSLAANEQFF; DNA: TGTGCCAGCAGTTTAGCTGCCAATGAGCAGTTCTTC; size: many; V: TRBV7-2; D: NA; J: TRBJ2-1
CDR3: CASSPRIEDRSSTDTQYF; DNA: TGTGCCAGCAGCCCTAGAATAGAGGACAGGTCGAGCACAGATACGCAGTATTTT; size: few; V: TRBV7-8; D: TRBD1; J: TRBJ2-3
CDR3: CSASQGGPRNIQYF; DNA: TGCAGTGCTAGCCAGGGGGGACCAAGGAACATTCAGTACTTC; size: few; V: TRBV20-1; D: NA; J: TRBJ2-4
CDR3: CASSPGWGENTEAFF; DNA: TGTGCCAGCAGCCCCGGCTGGGGGGAGAACACCGAAGCTTTCTTT; size: few; V: TRBV7-9; D: NA; J: TRBJ1-1
CDR3: CASSQDSYTATNEKLFF; DNA: TGTGCCAGCAGTCAGGACAGCTACACAGCAACTAATGAAAAACTGTTTTTT; size: few; V: TRBV6-1; D: NA; J: TRBJ1-4
CDR3: CSVANARDGAYNEQFF; DNA: TGCAGCGTCGCTAACGCCCGGGACGGAGCCTACAATGAGCAGTTCTTC; size: NA; V: TRBV29-1; D: NA; J: TRBJ2-1
CDR3: CASSYLVGSGPVNEKLFF; DNA: TGTGCCAGCAGTTACCTTGTGGGCTCGGGACCTGTTAATGAAAAACTGTTTTTT; size: few; V: TRBV6-5; D: NA; J: TRBJ1-4
CDR3: CASTEGGTGGNIQYF; DNA: TGTGCCAGCACCGAAGGGGGGACAGGAGGAAACATTCAGTACTTC; size: NA; V: TRBV6-6; D: TRBD1; J: TRBJ2-4
CDR3: CASSRTSGVGTQYF; DNA: TGCGCCAGCAGCCGGACTAGCGGGGTAGGGACCCAGTACTTC; size: NA; V: TRBV5-1; D: TRBD2; J: TRBJ2-5
CDR3: CASSQGSGPMGRAEAFF; DNA: TGTGCCAGCAGCCAAGGCTCAGGGCCGATGGGGAGGGCTGAAGCTTTCTTT; size: few; V: TRBV3-1; D: NA; J: TRBJ1-1
CDR3: CASSPWTSPPGNIQYF; DNA: TGTGCCAGCAGTCCCTGGACTAGCCCCCCGGGAAACATTCAGTACTTC; size: once; V: TRBV12-3/TRBV12-4; D: TRBD2; J: TRBJ2-4
CDR3: CASSDQPGQGLFF; DNA: TGTGCCAGCAGCGACCAGCCCGGACAGGGTCTGTTCTTC; size: few; V: TRBV7-9; D: TRBD1; J: TRBJ2-5
CDR3: CSARDWGQGNSPLHF; DNA: TGCAGTGCTAGAGATTGGGGACAGGGGAATTCACCCCTCCACTTT; size: NA; V: TRBV20-1; D: TRBD1; J: TRBJ1-6
CDR3: CASSLRRGSDEQFF; DNA: TGTGCCAGCAGCCTTCGCAGGGGGTCCGATGAGCAGTTCTTC; size: NA; V: TRBV21-1; D: NA; J: TRBJ2-1
CDR3: CASSYSATNEKLFF; DNA: TGTGCCAGCAGCTACTCCGCAACTAATGAAAAACTGTTTTTT; size: few; V: TRBV7-2; D: NA; J: TRBJ1-4
CDR3: CASSYSGPVRYF; DNA: TGTGCCAGCAGTTACTCGGGGCCCGTCCGGTACTTC; size: few; V: TRBV6-6; D: NA; J: TRBJ2-7
CDR3: CASSPFPGDGDTQYF; DNA: TGTGCCAGCAGCCCCTTTCCGGGGGACGGGGATACGCAGTATTTT; size: few; V: TRBV7-9; D: NA; J: TRBJ2-3
CDR3: CASSLPGQGSYGYTF; DNA: TGTGCCAGCAGCCTCCCGGGACAGGGTTCCTATGGCTACACCTTC; size: few; V: TRBV7-2; D: TRBD1; J: TRBJ1-2
CDR3: CASSVDWGELFF; DNA: TGTGCCAGCAGCGTAGACTGGGGGGAGCTGTTTTTT; size: few; V: TRBV7-9; D: NA; J: TRBJ2-2
CDR3: CASSRTVSTDTQYF; DNA: TGTGCCAGCAGTCGGACAGTTTCCACAGATACGCAGTATTTT; size: few; V: TRBV6-2/TRBV6-3; D: NA; J: TRBJ2-3
CDR3: CASSANRDPYEQYF; DNA: TGTGCCAGCAGCGCCAACAGGGATCCCTACGAGCAGTACTTC; size: once; V: TRBV7-2; D: NA; J: TRBJ2-7
CDR3: CARAGTGPYEQYF; DNA: TGTGCCAGAGCGGGGACAGGGCCCTACGAGCAGTACTTC; size: few; V: TRBV28; D: TRBD1; J: TRBJ2-7
CDR3: CSVEDPFAGDEQYF; DNA: TGCAGCGTTGAAGACCCGTTTGCAGGGGACGAGCAGTACTTC; size: NA; V: TRBV29-1; D: NA; J: TRBJ2-7
CDR3: CASSVGRGTAKNIQYF; DNA: TGTGCCAGCAGCGTAGGGCGGGGGACGGCCAAAAACATTCAGTACTTC; size: NA; V: TRBV9; D: TRBD2; J: TRBJ2-4
CDR3: CASSLRREDGYTF; DNA: TGTGCCAGCAGCTTAAGAAGGGAGGACGGCTACACCTTC; size: few; V: TRBV7-2; D: NA; J: TRBJ1-2
CDR3: CASSVVGGINSEQFF; DNA: TGTGCCAGCAGCGTAGTCGGGGGGATTAACAGTGAGCAGTTCTTC; size: few; V: TRBV9; D: TRBD2; J: TRBJ2-1
CDR3: CSARDVGGTNTEAFF; DNA: TGCAGTGCTAGAGATGTCGGGGGAACGAACACTGAAGCTTTCTTT; size: few; V: TRBV20-1; D: NA; J: TRBJ1-1
CDR3: CSARDLAGRLSGANVLTF; DNA: TGCAGTGCTAGAGACTTAGCGGGGCGTCTCTCTGGGGCCAACGTCCTGACTTTC; size: NA; V: TRBV20-1; D: TRBD2; J: TRBJ2-6
CDR3: CASSHWGTESGTNNEQFF; DNA: TGTGCCAGCTCCCATTGGGGTACGGAAAGTGGGACTAACAATGAGCAGTTCTTC; size: few; V: TRBV5-6; D: TRBD2; J: TRBJ2-1
CDR3: CASSLALGTETQYF; DNA: TGTGCCAGCAGTTTAGCGCTTGGAACAGAGACCCAGTACTTC; size: NA; V: TRBV12-3/TRBV12-4; D: NA; J: TRBJ2-5
CDR3: CSVEDLGGTGPQETQYF; DNA: TGCAGCGTTGAAGATCTTGGCGGGACAGGACCTCAAGAGACCCAGTACTTC; size: few; V: TRBV29-1; D: TRBD1; J: TRBJ2-5